The 5 T cell receptor beta chains below come from one sample, sequenced in a study of blood T cell repertoires in COVID-19. Only in-frame clones appear in the TCRdb table, and some are missing; sequencing was by immunoSEQ multiplex PCR. The repertoire holds 300,000 to 400,000 clones, with about 87% as singletons. The specimen sequenced was peripheral blood. Receptors originate from a woman between 50 and 59 years old with COVID-19, enrolled during active disease.

The chain links TRBV10-3 to TRBJ1-3; 8 nucleotides align to TRBD1. This CDR3 spans 16 amino acids. V shed 6 bases and J 0 bases; nucleotides not matched to a gene: 7. CDR1 ENHRY and CDR2 SYGVKD come from the germline V gene. Written as DNA, the CDR3 is TGTGCCATCAGGGTGTGGACAGGGCACTCTGGAAACACCATATATTTT. It is translated as CAIRVWTGHSGNTIYF.

The V and J genes are TRBV29-1 and TRBJ1-3, with 7 bases lining up with TRBD1. Trimming removed 6 bases from V and 5 bases from J; junction bases left unmatched: 4. CDR3 length: 12 residues. Germline values: CDR1 SQVTM, CDR2 ANQGSEA. The CDR3 region has the DNA TGCAGCGTGAGGACAGGCCGAAACACCATATATTTT. It translates to CSVRTGRNTIYF.

The chain carries TRBV9 and TRBJ2-5, with D possibly being TRBD2 (6 bases). The length of the CDR3 is 13 residues. With 5 bases removed from V and 7 bases from J, the gap between germline ends came to 15 bases. Germline values: CDR1 SGDLS, CDR2 YYNGEE. DNA of the CDR3: TGTGCCAGCAGTCCTAGCGATCGGGGGACCCAGTACTTC. Translation: CASSPSDRGTQYF.

This chain joins TRBV5-1 and TRBJ1-2, with a possible D match to TRBD1 (6 bases). CDR1 SGHRS and CDR2 YFSETQ come from the germline V gene. This CDR3 region has 15 residues. V lost 0 bases and J lost 4, with 13 bases in between. The CDR3 coding sequence is TGCGCCAGCAGCTTGGTTCCAGGGGTTACCTATGGCTACACCTTC. Its translation: CASSLVPGVTYGYTF.

The J gene is TRBJ2-2, the V gene TRBV5-4, with 7 bases matching TRBD2. V dropped 4 bases and J dropped 3; count of bases not matched to a gene: 9. The CDR3 loop spans 16 amino acids. Germline CDR1 and CDR2: SGHNT and YYREEE (reference sequence). In DNA, the CDR3 is TGTGCCAGCAGCCCGGGGGGACCCCGGGACACCGGGGAGCTGTTTTTT. It is translated as CASSPGGPRDTGELFF. Filled out from reference TRBV5-4 and TRBJ2-2, the complete variable domain reads ETGVTQSPTHLIKTRGQQVTLRCSSQSGHNTVSWYQQALGQGPQFIFQYYREEENGRGNFPPRFSGLQFPNYSSELNVNALELDDSALYLCASSPGGPRDTGELFFGEGSRLTVL.